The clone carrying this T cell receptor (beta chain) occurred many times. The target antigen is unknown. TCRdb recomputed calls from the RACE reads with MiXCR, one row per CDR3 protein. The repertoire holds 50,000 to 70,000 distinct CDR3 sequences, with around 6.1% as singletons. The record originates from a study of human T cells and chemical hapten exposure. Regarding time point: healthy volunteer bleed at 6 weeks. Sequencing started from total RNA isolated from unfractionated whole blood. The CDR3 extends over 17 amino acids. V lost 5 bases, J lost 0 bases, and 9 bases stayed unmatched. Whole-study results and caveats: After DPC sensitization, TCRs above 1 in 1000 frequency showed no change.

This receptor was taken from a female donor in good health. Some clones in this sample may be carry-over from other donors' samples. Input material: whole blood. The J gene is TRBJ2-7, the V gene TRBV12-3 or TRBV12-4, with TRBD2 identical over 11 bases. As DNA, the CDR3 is TGTGCCAGCAGTGGACACCCGGGACTAGCGGACTCCTACGAGCAGTACTTC. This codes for CASSGHPGLADSYEQYF.